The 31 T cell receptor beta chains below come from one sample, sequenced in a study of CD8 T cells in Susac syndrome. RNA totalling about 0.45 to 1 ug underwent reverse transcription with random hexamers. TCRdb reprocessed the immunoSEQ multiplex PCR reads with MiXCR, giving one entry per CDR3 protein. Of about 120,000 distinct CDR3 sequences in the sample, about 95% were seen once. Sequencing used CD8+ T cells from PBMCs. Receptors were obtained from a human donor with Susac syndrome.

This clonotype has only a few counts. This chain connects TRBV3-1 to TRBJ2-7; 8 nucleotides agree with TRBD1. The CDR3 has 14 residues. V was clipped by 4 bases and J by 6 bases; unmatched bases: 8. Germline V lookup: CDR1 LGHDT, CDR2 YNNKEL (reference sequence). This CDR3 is CASSPSDRGVEQYF. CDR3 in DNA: TGTGCCAGCAGCCCGTCAGACAGGGGCGTCGAGCAGTACTTC.

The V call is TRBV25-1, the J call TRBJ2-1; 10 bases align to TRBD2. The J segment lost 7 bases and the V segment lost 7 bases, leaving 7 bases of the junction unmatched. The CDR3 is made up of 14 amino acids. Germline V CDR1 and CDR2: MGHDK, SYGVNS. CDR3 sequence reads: CASTQAGGPNEQFF. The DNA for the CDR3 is TGTGCCAGCACCCAAGCGGGAGGGCCAAATGAGCAGTTCTTC.

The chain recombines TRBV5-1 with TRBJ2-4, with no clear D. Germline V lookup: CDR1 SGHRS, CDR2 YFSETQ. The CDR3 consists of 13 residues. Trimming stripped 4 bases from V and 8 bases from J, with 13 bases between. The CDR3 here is CASSPTRGDIQYF. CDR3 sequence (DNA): TGCGCCAGCAGCCCCACCCGAGGCGACATTCAGTACTTC.

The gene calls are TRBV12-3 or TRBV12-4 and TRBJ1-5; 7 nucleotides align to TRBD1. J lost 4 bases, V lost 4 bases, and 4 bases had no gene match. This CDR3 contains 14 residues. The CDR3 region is CASSSGGRNQPQHF. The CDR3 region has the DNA TGTGCCAGCAGTTCAGGGGGGAGGAATCAGCCCCAGCATTTT.

The DNA for the CDR3 is TGTGCCAGCAGCTTAGAAGGACAGTCCCACGAGCAGTACTTC. Its translation is CASSLEGQSHEQYF. The chain is built from TRBV13 and TRBJ2-7, with D perhaps TRBD1 (6 bases). This CDR3 spans 14 amino acids. Germline V gives CDR1 PRHDT, CDR2 FYEKMQ (reference sequence). V was shortened by 1 base and J by 5 bases, with 12 bases between the two germline ends.

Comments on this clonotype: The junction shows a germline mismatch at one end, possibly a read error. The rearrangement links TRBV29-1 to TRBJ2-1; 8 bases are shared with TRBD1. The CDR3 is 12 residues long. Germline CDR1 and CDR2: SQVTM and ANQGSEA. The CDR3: CSFDRGHNEQFF. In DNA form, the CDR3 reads TGCAGCTTTGACAGGGGCCACAATGAGCAGTTCTTC.

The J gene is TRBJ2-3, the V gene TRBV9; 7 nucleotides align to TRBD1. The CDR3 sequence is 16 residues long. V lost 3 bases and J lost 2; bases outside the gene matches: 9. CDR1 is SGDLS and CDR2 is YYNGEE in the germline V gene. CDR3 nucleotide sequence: TGTGCCAGCAGCGATGGGGACAGATCCCTCACAGATACGCAGTATTTT. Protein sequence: CASSDGDRSLTDTQYF.

CDR3: CASSRFPGSPLHF. In nucleotides, the CDR3 is TGTGCCAGCAGCCGATTCCCGGGTTCACCCCTCCACTTT. The chain has TRBV7-8 and TRBJ1-6; no clear D gene. This CDR3 contains 13 residues. Trimming removed 5 bases from V and 9 bases from J, with 11 bases in between. Germline V gives CDR1 SGHVS, CDR2 FQNEAQ. The full variable domain, in which reference TRBV7-8 and TRBJ1-6 provide the parts outside the CDR3, is GAGVSQSPRYKVAKRGQDVALRCDPISGHVSLFWYQQALGQGPEFLTYFQNEAQLDKSGLPSDRFFAERPEGSVSTLKIQRTQQEDSAVYLCASSRFPGSPLHFGNGTRLTVT.

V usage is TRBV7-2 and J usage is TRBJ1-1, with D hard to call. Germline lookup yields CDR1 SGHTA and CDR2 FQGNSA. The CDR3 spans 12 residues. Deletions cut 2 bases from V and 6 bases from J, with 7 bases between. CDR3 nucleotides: TGTGCCAGCAGCTTATGGGGTTCTGAAGCTTTCTTT. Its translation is CASSLWGSEAFF.

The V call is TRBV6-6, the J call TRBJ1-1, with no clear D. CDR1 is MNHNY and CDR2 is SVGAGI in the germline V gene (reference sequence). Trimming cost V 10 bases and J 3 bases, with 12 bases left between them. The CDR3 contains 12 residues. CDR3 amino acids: CATTGEYTEAFF. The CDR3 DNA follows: TGTGCCACCACCGGGGAGTACACTGAAGCTTTCTTT.

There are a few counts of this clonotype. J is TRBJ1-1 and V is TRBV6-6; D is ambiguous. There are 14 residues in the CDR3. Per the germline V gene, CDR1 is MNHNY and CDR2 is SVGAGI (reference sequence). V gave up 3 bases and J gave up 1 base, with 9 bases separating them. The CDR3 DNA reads TGTGCCAGCAGTTATGAAGACGGGAACACTGAAGCTTTCTTT. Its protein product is CASSYEDGNTEAFF.

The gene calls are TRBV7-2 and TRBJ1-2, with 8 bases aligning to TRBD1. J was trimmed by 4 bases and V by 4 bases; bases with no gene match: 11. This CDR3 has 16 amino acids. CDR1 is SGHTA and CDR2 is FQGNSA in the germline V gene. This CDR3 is CASSSSTGDSLYGYTF. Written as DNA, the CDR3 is TGTGCCAGCAGCTCATCGACAGGGGACTCCCTCTATGGCTACACCTTC.

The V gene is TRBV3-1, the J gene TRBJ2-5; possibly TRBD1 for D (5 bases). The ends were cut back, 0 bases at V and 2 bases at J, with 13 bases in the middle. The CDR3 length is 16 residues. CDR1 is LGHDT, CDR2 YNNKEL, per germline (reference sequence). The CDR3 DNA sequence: TGTGCCAGCAGCCAAGAGGCAGGGTATCCTCAAGAGACCCAGTACTTC. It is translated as CASSQEAGYPQETQYF.

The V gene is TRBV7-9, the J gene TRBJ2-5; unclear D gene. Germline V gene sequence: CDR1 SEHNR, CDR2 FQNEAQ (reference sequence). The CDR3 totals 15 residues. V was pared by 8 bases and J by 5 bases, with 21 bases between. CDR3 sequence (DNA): TGTGCCAGCGGATTCCCGGGCCAGCCTCAGGAGACCCAGTACTTC. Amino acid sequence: CASGFPGQPQETQYF. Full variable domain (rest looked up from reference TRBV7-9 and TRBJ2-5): DTGVSQNPRHKITKRGQNVTFRCDPISEHNRLYWYRQTLGQGPEFLTYFQNEAQLEKSRLLSDRFSAERPKGSFSTLEIQRTEQGDSAMYLCASGFPGQPQETQYFGPGTRLLVL.

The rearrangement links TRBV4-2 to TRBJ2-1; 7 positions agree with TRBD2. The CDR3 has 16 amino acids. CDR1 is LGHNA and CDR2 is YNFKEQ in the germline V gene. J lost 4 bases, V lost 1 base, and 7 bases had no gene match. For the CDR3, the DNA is TGTGCCAGCAGCCAAGCATCCGGGAGGTCATACAATGAGCAGTTCTTC. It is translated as CASSQASGRSYNEQFF.

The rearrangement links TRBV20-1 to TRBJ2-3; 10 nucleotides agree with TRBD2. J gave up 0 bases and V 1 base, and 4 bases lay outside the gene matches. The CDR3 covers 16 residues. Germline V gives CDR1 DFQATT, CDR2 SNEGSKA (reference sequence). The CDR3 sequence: CSARGGTSDSTDTQYF. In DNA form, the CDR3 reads TGCAGTGCTAGAGGGGGGACTAGCGATAGCACAGATACGCAGTATTTT.

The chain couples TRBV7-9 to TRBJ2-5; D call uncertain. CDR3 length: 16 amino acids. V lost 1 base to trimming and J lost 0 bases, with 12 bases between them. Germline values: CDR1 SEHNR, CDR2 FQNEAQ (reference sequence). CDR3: CASSLDFGKYQETQYF. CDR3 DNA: TGTGCCAGCAGCTTAGACTTCGGAAAGTACCAAGAGACCCAGTACTTC.

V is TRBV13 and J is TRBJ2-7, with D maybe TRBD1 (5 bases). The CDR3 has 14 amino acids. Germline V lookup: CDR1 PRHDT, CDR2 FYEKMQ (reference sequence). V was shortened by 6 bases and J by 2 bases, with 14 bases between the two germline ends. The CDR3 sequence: CASRNGGAAYEQYF. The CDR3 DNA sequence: TGTGCCAGCAGAAATGGTGGGGCTGCCTACGAGCAGTACTTC.

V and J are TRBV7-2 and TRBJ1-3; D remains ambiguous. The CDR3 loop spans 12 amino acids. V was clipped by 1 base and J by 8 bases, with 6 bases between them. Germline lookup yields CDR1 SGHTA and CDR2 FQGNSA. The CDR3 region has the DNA TGTGCCAGCAGCTTAGGGGATTACACCATATATTTT. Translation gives CASSLGDYTIYF.

CDR3 sequence reads: CASSQDDGGTGAQYF. CDR3 bases: TGTGCCAGCAGCCAAGATGACGGCGGGACTGGGGCCCAGTACTTC. The chain uses TRBV4-2 and TRBJ2-5; perhaps TRBD2 as D (6 bases). Per the germline V gene, CDR1 is LGHNA and CDR2 is YNFKEQ. This CDR3 spans 15 amino acids. Trimming cost V 0 bases and J 9 bases, with 17 bases left between them.

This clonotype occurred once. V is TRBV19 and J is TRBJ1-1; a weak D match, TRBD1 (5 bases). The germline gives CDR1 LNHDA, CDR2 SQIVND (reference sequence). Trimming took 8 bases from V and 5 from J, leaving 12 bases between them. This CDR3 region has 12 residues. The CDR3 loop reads CASGGGVTEAFF. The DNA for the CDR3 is TGTGCCAGTGGGGGTGGCGTAACTGAAGCTTTCTTT.

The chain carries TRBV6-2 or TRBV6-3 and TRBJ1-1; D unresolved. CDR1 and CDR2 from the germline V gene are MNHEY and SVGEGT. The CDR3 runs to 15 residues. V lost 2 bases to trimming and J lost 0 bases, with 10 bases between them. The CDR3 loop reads CASSYPEGLNTEAFF. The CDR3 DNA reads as TGTGCCAGCAGTTACCCGGAGGGCCTGAACACTGAAGCTTTCTTT.

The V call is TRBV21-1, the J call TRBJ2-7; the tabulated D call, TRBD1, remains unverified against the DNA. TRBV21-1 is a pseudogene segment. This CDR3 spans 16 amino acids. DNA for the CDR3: TGTGCCAGCAGCCCCACCCAGGGACAGGCCACCTACGAGCAGTACTTC. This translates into CASSPTQGQATYEQYF.

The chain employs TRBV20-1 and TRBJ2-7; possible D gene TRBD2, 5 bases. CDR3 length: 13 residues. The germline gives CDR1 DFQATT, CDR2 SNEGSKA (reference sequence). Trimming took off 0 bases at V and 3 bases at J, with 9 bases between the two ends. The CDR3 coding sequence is TGCAGTGCTAGAGATCAGGACTTCTACGAGCAGTACTTC. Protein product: CSARDQDFYEQYF.

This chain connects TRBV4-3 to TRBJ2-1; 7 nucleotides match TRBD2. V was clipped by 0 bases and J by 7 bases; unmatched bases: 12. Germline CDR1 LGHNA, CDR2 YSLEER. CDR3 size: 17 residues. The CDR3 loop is CASSQDPAGEDPNEQFF. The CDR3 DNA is TGCGCCAGCAGCCAAGATCCGGCGGGAGAGGATCCTAATGAGCAGTTCTTC.

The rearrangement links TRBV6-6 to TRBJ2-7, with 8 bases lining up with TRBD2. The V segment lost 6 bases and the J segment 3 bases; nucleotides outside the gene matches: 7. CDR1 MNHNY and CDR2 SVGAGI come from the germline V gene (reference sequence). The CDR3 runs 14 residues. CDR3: CASSPGGQGYEQYF. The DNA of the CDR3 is TGTGCCAGCAGCCCGGGGGGGCAGGGCTACGAGCAGTACTTC.

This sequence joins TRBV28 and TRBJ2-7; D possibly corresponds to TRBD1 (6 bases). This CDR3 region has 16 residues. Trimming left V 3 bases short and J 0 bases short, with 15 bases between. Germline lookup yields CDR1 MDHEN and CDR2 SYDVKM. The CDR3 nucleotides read TGTGCCAGCAGTTTTCCAAGGACAGTTCGCTCCTACGAGCAGTACTTC. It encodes CASSFPRTVRSYEQYF.

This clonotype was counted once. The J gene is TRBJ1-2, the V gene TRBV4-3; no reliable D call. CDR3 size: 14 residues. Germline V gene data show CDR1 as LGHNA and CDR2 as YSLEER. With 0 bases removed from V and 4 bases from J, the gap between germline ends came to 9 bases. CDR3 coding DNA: TGCGCCAGCAGCCAAGACCGGGAATTCTATGGCTACACCTTC. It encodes CASSQDREFYGYTF.

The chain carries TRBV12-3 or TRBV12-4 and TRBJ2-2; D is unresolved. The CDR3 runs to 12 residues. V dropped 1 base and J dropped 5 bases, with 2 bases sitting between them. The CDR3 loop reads CASSLVTGELFF. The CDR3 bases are TGTGCCAGCAGTTTAGTGACCGGGGAGCTGTTTTTT.

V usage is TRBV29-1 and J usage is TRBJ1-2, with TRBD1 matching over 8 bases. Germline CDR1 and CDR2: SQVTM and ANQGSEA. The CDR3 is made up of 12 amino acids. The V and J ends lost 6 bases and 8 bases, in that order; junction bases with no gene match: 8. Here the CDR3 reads CSVVTGAEGYTF. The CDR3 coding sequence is TGCAGCGTCGTGACAGGGGCTGAGGGCTACACCTTC. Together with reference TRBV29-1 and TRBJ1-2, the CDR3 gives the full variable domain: SAVISQKPSRDICQRGTSLTIQCQVDSQVTMMFWYRQQPGQSLTLIATANQGSEATYESGFVIDKFPISRPNLTFSTLTVSNMSPEDSSIYLCSVVTGAEGYTFGSGTRLTVV.

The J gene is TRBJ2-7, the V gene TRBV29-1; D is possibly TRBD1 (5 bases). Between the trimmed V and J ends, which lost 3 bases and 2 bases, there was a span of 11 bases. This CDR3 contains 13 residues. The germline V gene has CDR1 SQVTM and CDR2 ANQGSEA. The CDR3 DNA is TGCAGCGTTGATACAGGCGCTACCTACGAGCAGTACTTC. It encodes CSVDTGATYEQYF.